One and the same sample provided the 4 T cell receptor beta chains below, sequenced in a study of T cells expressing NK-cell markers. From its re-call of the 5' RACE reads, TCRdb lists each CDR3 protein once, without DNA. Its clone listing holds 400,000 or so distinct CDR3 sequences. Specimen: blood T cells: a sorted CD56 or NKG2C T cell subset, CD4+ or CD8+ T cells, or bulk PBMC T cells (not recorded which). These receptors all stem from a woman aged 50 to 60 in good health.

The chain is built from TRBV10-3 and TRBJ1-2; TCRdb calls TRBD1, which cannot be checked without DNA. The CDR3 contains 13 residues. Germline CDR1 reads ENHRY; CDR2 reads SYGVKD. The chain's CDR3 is CAISADRRYGYTF.

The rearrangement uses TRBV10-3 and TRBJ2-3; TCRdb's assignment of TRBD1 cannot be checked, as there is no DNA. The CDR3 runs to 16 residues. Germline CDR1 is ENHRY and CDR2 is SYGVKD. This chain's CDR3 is CAISDPGTGSTDTQYF.

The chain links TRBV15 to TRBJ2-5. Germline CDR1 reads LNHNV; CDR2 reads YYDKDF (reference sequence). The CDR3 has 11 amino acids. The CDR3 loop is CATSRGETQYF.

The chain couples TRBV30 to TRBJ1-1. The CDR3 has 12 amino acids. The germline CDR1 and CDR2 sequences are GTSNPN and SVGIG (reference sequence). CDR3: CAWVDKRTEAFF.